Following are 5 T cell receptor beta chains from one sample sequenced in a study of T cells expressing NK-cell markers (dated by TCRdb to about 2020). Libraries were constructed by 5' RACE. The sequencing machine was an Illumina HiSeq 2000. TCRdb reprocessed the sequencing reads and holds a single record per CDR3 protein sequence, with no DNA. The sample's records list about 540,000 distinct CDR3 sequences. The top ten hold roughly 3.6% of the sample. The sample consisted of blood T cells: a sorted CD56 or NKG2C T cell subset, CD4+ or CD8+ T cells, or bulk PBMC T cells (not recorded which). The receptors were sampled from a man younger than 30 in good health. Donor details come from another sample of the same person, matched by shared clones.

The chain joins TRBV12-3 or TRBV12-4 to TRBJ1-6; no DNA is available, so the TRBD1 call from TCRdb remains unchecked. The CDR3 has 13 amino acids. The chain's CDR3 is CASSHTDNLALHF.

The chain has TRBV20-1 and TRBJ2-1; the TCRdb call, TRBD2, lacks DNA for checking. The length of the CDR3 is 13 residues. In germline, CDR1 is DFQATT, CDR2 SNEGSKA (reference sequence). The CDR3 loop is CSAEDRRVPEQFF.

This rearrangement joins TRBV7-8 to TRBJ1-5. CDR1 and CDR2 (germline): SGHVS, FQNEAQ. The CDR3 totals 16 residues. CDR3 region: CASSPVRLSSNQPQHF.

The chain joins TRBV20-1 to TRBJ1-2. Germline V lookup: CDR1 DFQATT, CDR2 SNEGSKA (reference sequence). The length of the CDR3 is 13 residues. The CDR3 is CSASTRAGYGYTF.

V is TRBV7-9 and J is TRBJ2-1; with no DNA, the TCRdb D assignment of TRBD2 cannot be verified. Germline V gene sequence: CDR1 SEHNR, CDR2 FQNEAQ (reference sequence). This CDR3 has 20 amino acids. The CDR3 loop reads CASSPWREALVKISYNEQFF.